Listed below are T cell receptor beta chains from one sample, sequenced in a study of shared clonotypes between healthy human individuals. Sequencing was performed with immunoSEQ multiplex PCR; in TCRdb, only in-frame clones are kept and a portion is missing. Among roughly 2,000,000 clones listed, approximately 94% were seen once. Sequencing was done on a sample of naive CD8+ T cells sorted from blood. The receptor set was obtained from a man aged 18 to 30 in good health. The CDR3 runs from the conserved cysteine through the conserved F or W. A D gene is named only where the DNA matches it firmly. Clone size is given for some rows only: seen once, a few or many times, or a class if the clone is expanded.

v_call	d_call	clone_size	j_call	cdr3_aa	cdr3_nt
TRBV29-1	NA	NA	TRBJ1-4	CSVLKEPNEKLFF	TGCAGCGTTTTGAAAGAGCCTAATGAAAAACTGTTTTTT
TRBV5-4	NA	NA	TRBJ1-1	CASSPLIEGWTEAFF	TGTGCCAGCAGCCCGCTGATTGAGGGTTGGACTGAAGCTTTCTTT
TRBV9	NA	once	TRBJ2-4	CASSESGENIQYF	TGTGCCAGCAGCGAATCGGGCGAAAACATTCAGTACTTC
TRBV5-6	NA	once	TRBJ2-3	CASSSNSGITDTQYF	TGTGCCAGCAGCAGCAATAGCGGAATCACAGATACGCAGTATTTT
TRBV14	NA	NA	TRBJ2-7	CASSQVYGSYEQYF	TGTGCCAGCAGCCAAGTCTACGGTTCCTACGAGCAGTACTTC
TRBV6-1	NA	NA	TRBJ2-1	CASSEMRGNEQFF	TGTGCCAGCAGTGAAATGCGGGGAAACGAGCAGTTCTTC
TRBV7-6	NA	NA	TRBJ2-7	CASSEGDGNYEQYF	TGTGCCAGCAGCGAGGGGGACGGGAACTACGAGCAGTACTTC
TRBV4-1	TRBD2	NA	TRBJ2-5	CASSQVSGTETQYF	TGCGCCAGCAGCCAAGTAAGCGGGACGGAGACCCAGTACTTC
TRBV4-1	TRBD1	NA	TRBJ2-7	CASSQAVTGGYGDEQYF	TGCGCCAGCAGCCAAGCGGTAACAGGGGGCTACGGGGACGAGCAGTACTTC
TRBV7-3	NA	NA	TRBJ1-1	CASSQSQGRGMNTEAFF	TGTGCCAGCAGCCAATCACAGGGAAGGGGGATGAACACTGAAGCTTTCTTT
TRBV27	NA	NA	TRBJ1-5	CASSLFGGVQPQHF	TGTGCCAGCAGTTTATTCGGAGGGGTTCAGCCCCAGCATTTT
TRBV14	TRBD2	NA	TRBJ2-7	CASSLLAGPYEQYF	TGTGCCAGCAGCCTCTTAGCGGGGCCCTACGAGCAGTACTTC
TRBV13	TRBD2	NA	TRBJ2-5	CASRSGLAGLETQYF	TGTGCCAGCCGGTCGGGACTAGCGGGACTAGAGACCCAGTACTTC
TRBV5-1	NA	NA	TRBJ2-7	CASSLASPSGEQYF	TGCGCCAGCAGCTTGGCCTCTCCGTCGGGTGAGCAGTACTTC
TRBV6-5	TRBD2	NA	TRBJ2-1	CASSSATSGKRNEQFF	TGTGCCAGCAGTTCCGCGACTAGCGGGAAAAGGAATGAGCAGTTCTTC
TRBV7-8	TRBD1	NA	TRBJ2-7	CASSFSWTGAGYEQYF	TGTGCCAGCAGCTTTTCCTGGACAGGGGCCGGTTACGAGCAGTACTTC
TRBV6-6	NA	NA	TRBJ1-5	CASRPTDPGQPQHF	TGTGCCAGCAGGCCTACAGATCCGGGGCAGCCCCAGCATTTT
TRBV19	NA	NA	TRBJ2-3	CASSVKGEYTTDTQYF	TGTGCCAGTAGTGTAAAAGGGGAATATACCACAGATACGCAGTATTTT
TRBV5-6	NA	NA	TRBJ2-7	CASSLEQGILEIPNEQYF	TGTGCCAGCAGCTTGGAACAGGGTATCCTCGAGATCCCCAACGAGCAGTACTTC